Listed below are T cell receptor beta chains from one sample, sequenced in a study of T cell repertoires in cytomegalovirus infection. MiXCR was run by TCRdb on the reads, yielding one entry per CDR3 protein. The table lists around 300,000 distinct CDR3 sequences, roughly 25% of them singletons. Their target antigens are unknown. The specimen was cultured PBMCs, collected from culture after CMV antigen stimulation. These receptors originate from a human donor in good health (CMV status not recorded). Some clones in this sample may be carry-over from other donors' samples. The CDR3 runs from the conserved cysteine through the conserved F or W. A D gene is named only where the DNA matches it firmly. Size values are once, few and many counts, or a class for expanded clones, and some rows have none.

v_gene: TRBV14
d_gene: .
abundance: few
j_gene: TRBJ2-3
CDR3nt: TGTGCCAGCAGCCAAGATCTGGGTTCTTCGCAGTATTTT
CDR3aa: CASSQDLGSSQYF

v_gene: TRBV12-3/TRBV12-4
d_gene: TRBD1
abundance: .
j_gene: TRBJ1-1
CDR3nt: TGTGCCAGCAGTTTAAGAGGGCAGGGGGCCACTGAAGCTTTCTTT
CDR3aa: CASSLRGQGATEAFF

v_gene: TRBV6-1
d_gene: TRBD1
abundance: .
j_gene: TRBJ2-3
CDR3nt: TGTGCCAGCAAGGACAGGGGGATCTCAGATACGCAGTATTTT
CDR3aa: CASKDRGISDTQYF

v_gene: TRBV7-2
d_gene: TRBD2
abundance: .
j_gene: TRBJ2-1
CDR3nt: TGTGCCAGCAGCTTCAGCGGGGTAGGGCACAATGAGCAGTTCTTC
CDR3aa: CASSFSGVGHNEQFF

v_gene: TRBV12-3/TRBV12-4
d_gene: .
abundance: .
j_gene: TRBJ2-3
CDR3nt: TGTGCCAGCGGAAGGTGGGACACAGATACGCAGTATTTT
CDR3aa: CASGRWDTDTQYF

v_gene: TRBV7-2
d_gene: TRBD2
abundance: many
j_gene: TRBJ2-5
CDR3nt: TGTGCCAGCAGCCCGAGCGGGAGGCCCGAGACCCAGTACTTC
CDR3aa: CASSPSGRPETQYF

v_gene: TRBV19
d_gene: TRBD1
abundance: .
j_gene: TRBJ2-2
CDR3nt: TGTGCCAGTAGTATTCTTATGGGGACAGGGGCCAATGCCGGGGAGCTGTTTTTT
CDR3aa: CASSILMGTGANAGELFF

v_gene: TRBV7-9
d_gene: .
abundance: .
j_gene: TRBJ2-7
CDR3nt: TGTGCCAGCAGCTTGGTGGCCGGGACTTTTAGTTACGAGCAGTACTTC
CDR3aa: CASSLVAGTFSYEQYF

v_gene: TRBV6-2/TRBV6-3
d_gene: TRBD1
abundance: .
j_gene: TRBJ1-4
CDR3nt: TGTGCCAGCAGGCACGGACCGGGACAGAATGAAAAACTGTTTTTT
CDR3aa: CASRHGPGQNEKLFF

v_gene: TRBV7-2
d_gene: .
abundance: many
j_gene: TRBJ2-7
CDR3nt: TGTGCCAGCAGCCGGTGGGGGATGAGCTCCTACGAGCAGTACTTC
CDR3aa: CASSRWGMSSYEQYF

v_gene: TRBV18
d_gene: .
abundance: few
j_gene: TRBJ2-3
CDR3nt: TGTGCCAGCTCAGGAAGTCCAGATACGCAGTATTTT
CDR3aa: CASSGSPDTQYF

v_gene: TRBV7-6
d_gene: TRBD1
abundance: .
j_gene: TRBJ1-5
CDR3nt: TGTGCCAGCAGCCCAGGAAACAGGGGGAGTAGTCAGCCCCAGCATTTT
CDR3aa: CASSPGNRGSSQPQHF

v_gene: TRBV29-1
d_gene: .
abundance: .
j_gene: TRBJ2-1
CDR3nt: TGCAGCGTTGAAGACCCTAGTCACAATGAGCAGTTCTTC
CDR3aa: CSVEDPSHNEQFF

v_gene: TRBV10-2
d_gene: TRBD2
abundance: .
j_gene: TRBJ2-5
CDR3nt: TGCGCCACTATAGCGGGAGGGTCGGAGACCCAGTACTTC
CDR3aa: CATIAGGSETQYF

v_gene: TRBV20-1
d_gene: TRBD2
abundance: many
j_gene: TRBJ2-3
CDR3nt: TGCAGTGCTAGAGCAAAAGCGGGAGGTTCCCCTAGCACAGATACGCAGTATTTT
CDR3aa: CSARAKAGGSPSTDTQYF

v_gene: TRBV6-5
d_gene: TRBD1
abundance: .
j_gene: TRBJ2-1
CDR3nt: TGTGCCAGCAGTTACCCCGGGACAGGGCCCCACAATGAGCAGTTCTTC
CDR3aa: CASSYPGTGPHNEQFF

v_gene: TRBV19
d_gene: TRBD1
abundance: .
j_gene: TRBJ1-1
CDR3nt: TGTGCCAGTAGTGCGGGACAGGGCAAAGAAGCTTTCTTT
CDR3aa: CASSAGQGKEAFF

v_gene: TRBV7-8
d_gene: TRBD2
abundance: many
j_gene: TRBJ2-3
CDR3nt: TGTGCCAGCAGCTTAGACTTGAGCGGGAGCACCGATACGCAGTATTTT
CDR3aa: CASSLDLSGSTDTQYF

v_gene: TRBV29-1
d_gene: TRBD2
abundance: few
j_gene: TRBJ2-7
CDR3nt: TGCAGCATTAGCGGGAGGAGGGGATTCTCCTACGAGCAGTACTTC
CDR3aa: CSISGRRGFSYEQYF

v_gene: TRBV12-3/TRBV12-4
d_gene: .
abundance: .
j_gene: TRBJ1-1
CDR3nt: TGTGCCAGCAGTCTCAGGTTTGAAGCTTTCTTT
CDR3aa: CASSLRFEAFF

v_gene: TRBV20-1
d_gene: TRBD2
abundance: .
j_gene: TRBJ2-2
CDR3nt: TGCAGTGCGCGGCGGGAGGGAAGCACCGGGGAGCTGTTTTTT
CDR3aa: CSARREGSTGELFF

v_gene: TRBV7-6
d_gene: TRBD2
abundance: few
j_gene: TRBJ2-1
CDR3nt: TGTGCCAGCAGCTCATCACTAGCGGGAGTTTATGAGCAGTTCTTC
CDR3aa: CASSSSLAGVYEQFF

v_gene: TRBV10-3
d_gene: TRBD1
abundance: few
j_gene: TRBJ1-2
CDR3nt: TGTGCCATCAGTGACGGTGGGACAGTGACTCATGGCTACACCTTC
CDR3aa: CAISDGGTVTHGYTF

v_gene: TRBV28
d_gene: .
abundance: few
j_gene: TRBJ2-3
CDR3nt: TGTGCCAGCAGTCTGACTACCTCGGGAGATACGCAGTATTTT
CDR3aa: CASSLTTSGDTQYF

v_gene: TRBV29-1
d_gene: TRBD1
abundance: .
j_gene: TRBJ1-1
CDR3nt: TGCAGCGCCGAGGGACAGGTAAACACTGAAGCTTTCTTT
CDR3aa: CSAEGQVNTEAFF

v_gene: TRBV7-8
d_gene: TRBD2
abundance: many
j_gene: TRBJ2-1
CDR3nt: TGTGCCAGCAGGACCGGGACTAGCGAACACAATGAGCAGTTCTTC
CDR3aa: CASRTGTSEHNEQFF

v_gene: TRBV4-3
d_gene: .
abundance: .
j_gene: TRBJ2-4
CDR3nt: TGCGCCAGCAGCCACAGGGGTAATGGCAAAAACATTCAGTACTTC
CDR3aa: CASSHRGNGKNIQYF

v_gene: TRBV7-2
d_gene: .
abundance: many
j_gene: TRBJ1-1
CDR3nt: TGTGCCAGCAGCTGGGAGGTAACGAGGAACACTGAAGCTTTCTTT
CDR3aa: CASSWEVTRNTEAFF

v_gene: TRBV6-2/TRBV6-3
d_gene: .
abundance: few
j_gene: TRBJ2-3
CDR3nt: TGTGCCAGCAGGGATCCTAGGCCTAGCACAGATACGCAGTATTTT
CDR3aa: CASRDPRPSTDTQYF

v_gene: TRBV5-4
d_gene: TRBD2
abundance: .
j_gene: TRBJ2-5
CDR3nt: TGTGCCAGCAGCATCCCAACGGGAGGGCAAACCGAGACCCAGTACTTC
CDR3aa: CASSIPTGGQTETQYF

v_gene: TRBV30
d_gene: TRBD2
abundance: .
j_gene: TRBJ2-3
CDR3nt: TGTGCCTGGACTTCGCTAGCGGGCCTCACAGATACGCAGTATTTT
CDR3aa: CAWTSLAGLTDTQYF

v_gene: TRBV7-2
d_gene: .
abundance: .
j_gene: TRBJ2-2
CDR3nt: TGTGCCAGCAGCTTACTCCTAGGGGGTGCCGGGGAGCTGTTTTTT
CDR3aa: CASSLLLGGAGELFF

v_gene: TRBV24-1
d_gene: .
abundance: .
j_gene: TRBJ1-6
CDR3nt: TGTGCCACCACTCTGGGGACATGGAATTCACCCCTCCACTTT
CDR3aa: CATTLGTWNSPLHF

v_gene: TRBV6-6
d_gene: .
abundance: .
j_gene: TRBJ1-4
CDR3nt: TGTGCCAGCGTCAGGGGCTTGCAGGAAAAACTGTTTTTT
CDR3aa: CASVRGLQEKLFF

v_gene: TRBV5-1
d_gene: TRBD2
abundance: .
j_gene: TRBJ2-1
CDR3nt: TGCGCCAGCAGCTCCGGGACTAGCGGGAGGGCCCGATATGAGCAGTTCTTC
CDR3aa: CASSSGTSGRARYEQFF

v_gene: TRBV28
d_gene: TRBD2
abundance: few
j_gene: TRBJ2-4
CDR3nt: TGTGCCAGCAGTGGGACTAGCGGGAGTGTCCCCAAAAACATTCAGTACTTC
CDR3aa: CASSGTSGSVPKNIQYF

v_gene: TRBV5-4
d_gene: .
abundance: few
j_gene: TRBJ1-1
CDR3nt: TGTGCCAGCAGCCGGGATCCTGGGACTGAAGCTTTCTTT
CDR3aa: CASSRDPGTEAFF

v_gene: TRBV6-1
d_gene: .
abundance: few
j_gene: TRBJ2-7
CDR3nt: TGTGCCAGCAGTGTGGAGCTATCCTACGAGCAGTACTTC
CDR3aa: CASSVELSYEQYF

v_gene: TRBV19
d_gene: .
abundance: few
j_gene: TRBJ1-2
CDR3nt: TGTGCCAGTAGCATACAGGGAATGGGCTACACCTTC
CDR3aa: CASSIQGMGYTF

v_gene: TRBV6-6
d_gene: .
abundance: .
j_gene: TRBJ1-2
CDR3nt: TGTGCCAGCAGTTACGTCGAGGGTCGGGGCTACACCTTC
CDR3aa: CASSYVEGRGYTF

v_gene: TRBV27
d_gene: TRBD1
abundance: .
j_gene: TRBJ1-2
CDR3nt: TGTGCCAGCAGTAAAGGGACAGGGTATGGCTACACCTTC
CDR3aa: CASSKGTGYGYTF

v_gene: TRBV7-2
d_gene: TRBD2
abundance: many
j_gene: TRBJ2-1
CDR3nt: TGTGCCAGCAGCTTAGGGATCGGGACTAGCGTTTACAATGAGCAGTTCTTC
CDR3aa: CASSLGIGTSVYNEQFF

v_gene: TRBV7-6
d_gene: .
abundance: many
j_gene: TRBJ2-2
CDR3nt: TGTGCCAGCAGCCAAACGGGACAGAACACCGGGGAGCTGTTTTTT
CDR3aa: CASSQTGQNTGELFF

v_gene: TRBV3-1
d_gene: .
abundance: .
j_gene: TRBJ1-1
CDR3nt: TGTGCCAGCAGCCCCCTAGGCCCGAACACTGAAGCTTTCTTT
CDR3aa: CASSPLGPNTEAFF

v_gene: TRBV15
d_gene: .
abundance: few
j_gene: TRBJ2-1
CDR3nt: TGTGCCACCAGCAGAGATAGGACCCTCGTTGGGGAGCAGTTCTTC
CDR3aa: CATSRDRTLVGEQFF

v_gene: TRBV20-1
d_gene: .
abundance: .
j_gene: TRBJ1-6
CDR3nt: TGCAGTGCTAGAGATTTTGCTAGCTCCTATAATTCACCCCTCCACTTT
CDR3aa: CSARDFASSYNSPLHF

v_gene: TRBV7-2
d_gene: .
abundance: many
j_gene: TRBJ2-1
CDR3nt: TGTGCCAGCAGCCCATTTCAGTACAATGAGCAGTTCTTC
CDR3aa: CASSPFQYNEQFF

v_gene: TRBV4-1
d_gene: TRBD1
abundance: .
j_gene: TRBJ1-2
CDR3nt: TGCGCCAGCAGCCGAAAAAGGGACAGGGGGTTCCGCTATGGCTACACCTTC
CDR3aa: CASSRKRDRGFRYGYTF

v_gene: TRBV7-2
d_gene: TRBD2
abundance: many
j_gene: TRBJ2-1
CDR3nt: TGTGCCAGCAGCGGACGACTAGCAGAAAACAATGAGCAGTTCTTC
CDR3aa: CASSGRLAENNEQFF

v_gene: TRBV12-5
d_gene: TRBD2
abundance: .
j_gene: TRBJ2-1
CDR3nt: TGTGCTAGTGGTTTGGTACGTCTAGCGGTGGCCTACAATGAGCAGTTCTTC
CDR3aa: CASGLVRLAVAYNEQFF

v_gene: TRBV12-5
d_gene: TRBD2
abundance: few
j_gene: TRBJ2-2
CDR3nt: TGTGCTAGTGGTTTGGCCGTCTCCGGGACTAGCGGGAGGTACACCGGGGAGCTGTTTTTT
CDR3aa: CASGLAVSGTSGRYTGELFF

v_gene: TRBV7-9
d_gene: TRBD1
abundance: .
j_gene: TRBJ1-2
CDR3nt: TGTGCCAGCAGCCCGCAGCCGGGACAGGGGAACTATGGCTACACCTTC
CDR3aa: CASSPQPGQGNYGYTF

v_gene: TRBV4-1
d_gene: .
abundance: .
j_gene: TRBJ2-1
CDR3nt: TGCGCCAGCAGCCAAGACCGCGAATTGTTGGCGGGGCGGAATGAGCAGTTCTTC
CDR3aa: CASSQDRELLAGRNEQFF

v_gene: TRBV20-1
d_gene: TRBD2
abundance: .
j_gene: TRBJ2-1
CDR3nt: TGCAGTGCTAGAGATCAAAGGACTAGCGGGATGGAGCAGTTCTTC
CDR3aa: CSARDQRTSGMEQFF

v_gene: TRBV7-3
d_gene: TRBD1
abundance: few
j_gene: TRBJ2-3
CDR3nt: TGTGCCAGCAGCTTAGTGGGGACAGGGACGGTGGATACGCAGTATTTT
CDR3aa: CASSLVGTGTVDTQYF

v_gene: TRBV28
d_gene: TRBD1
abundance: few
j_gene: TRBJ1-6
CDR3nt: TGTGCCAGCAGACTGACAGGGAATTCACCCCTCCACTTT
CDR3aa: CASRLTGNSPLHF

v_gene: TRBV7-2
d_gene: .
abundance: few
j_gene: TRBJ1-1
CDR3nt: TGTGCCAGCAGCTTAGCGTTCCGATTGAACACTGAAGCTTTCTTT
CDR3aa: CASSLAFRLNTEAFF

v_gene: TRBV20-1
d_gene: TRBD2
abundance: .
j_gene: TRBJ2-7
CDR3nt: TGCAGTGCTCCCGGGACTAGCGTCTACGAGCAGTACTTC
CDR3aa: CSAPGTSVYEQYF